This entry lists 9 T cell receptor beta chains sequenced from one sample in a study of cytomegalovirus exposure and HLA in healthy donors (TCRdb year 2017). Library preparation was by the immunoSEQ multiplex PCR assay. TCRdb mirrors the immuneACCESS table, restricted to in-frame sequences. Some clones are absent from its copies; in checked studies, under half trace to an unresolved V gene, and the reason for the others is unknown. For this sample there are 110,000 or so clones; roughly 83% appear just once. Of the sample, around 5% is held by the ten largest clones. The sequenced material came from PBMCs. Receptors were obtained from a man aged 18-30 years in good health and CMV-seronegative.

The rearrangement links TRBV6-1 to TRBJ2-1; TRBD2 is a possible D gene (6 bases). Trimming took off 2 bases at V and 2 bases at J, with 16 bases between the two ends. This CDR3 contains 17 residues. Germline-derived CDR1 and CDR2 are MNHNS and SASEGT. CDR3 sequence reads: CASSESWPGEAYNEQFF. DNA of the CDR3: TGTGCCAGCAGTGAAAGTTGGCCGGGGGAGGCCTACAATGAGCAGTTCTTC.

Concerning this clone: The same CDR3 also results from other DNA sequences found in this sample. The chain combines TRBV5-1 with TRBJ2-7; 7 bases agree with TRBD1. The CDR3 covers 14 residues. V lost 0 bases to trimming and J lost 4 bases; unmatched junction nucleotides: 4. The germline V gene encodes CDR1 SGHRS and CDR2 YFSETQ. CDR3 nucleotides: TGCGCCAGCAGCTTGGAGGGACAGACGTACGAGCAGTACTTC. Translation: CASSLEGQTYEQYF.

This chain connects TRBV7-2 to TRBJ1-5; no definite D call. Germline CDR1 and CDR2: SGHTA and FQGNSA. Trimming left V 1 base short and J 10 bases short, with 11 bases between. The CDR3 is 13 amino acids. CDR3 nucleotide sequence: TGTGCCAGCAGCTTAGATTACTTATCACCCCAGCATTTT. Protein: CASSLDYLSPQHF.

The CDR3 protein is CASSPRPTNTGELFF. The CDR3 region has the DNA TGCGCCAGCAGCCCCCGTCCCACAAACACCGGGGAGCTGTTTTTT. The chain carries TRBV5-1 and TRBJ2-2; D remains unclear. CDR1 is SGHRS, CDR2 YFSETQ, per germline. The V end was cut by 4 bases, the J end by 2 bases, with 12 bases between. This CDR3 contains 15 residues.

The rearrangement links TRBV28 to TRBJ2-2; 8 bases match TRBD1. Germline lookup yields CDR1 MDHEN and CDR2 SYDVKM. Trimming at V came to 7 bases and at J to 9 bases, leaving 13 bases not matched to a gene. The CDR3 runs 15 residues. The CDR3 sequence: CASMWGGQGQRELFF. The CDR3 DNA reads as TGTGCCAGCATGTGGGGCGGACAGGGTCAAAGGGAGCTGTTTTTT.

This chain connects TRBV5-4 to TRBJ2-3, with D perhaps TRBD2 (6 bases). The V gene's germline CDR1 is SGHNT and CDR2 YYREEE (reference sequence). V was shortened by 1 base and J by 1 base, with 13 bases between the two germline ends. This CDR3 has 16 amino acids. This chain's CDR3 is CASSLRREEGTDTQYF. CDR3 nucleotides: TGTGCCAGCAGCTTGAGGCGGGAAGAAGGCACAGATACGCAGTATTTT.

The CDR3, as DNA: TGCAGCGTTGAGGCCCGGGAATCCGGAGATACGCAGTATTTT. Translation gives CSVEARESGDTQYF. J is TRBJ2-3 and V is TRBV29-1; tentative D call: TRBD2 (5 bases). Germline V gives CDR1 SQVTM, CDR2 ANQGSEA. This CDR3 contains 14 residues. V lost 3 bases and J 5 bases, leaving 15 bases between the germline ends.

The rearrangement uses TRBV9 and TRBJ2-7; 13 bases align to TRBD2. In germline, CDR1 is SGDLS, CDR2 YYNGEE. This CDR3 comprises 15 residues. The ends lost 4 bases at V and 5 bases at J; junction bases unmatched: 6. The chain's CDR3 is CASSPSGTSGNEQYF. The CDR3 DNA is TGTGCCAGCAGCCCCTCCGGGACTAGCGGGAACGAGCAGTACTTC. The entire variable domain, with the rest obtained from reference TRBV9 and TRBJ2-7, is as follows: DSGVTQTPKHLITATGQRVTLRCSPRSGDLSVYWYQQSLDQGLQFLIQYYNGEERAKGNILERFSAQQFPDLHSELNLSSLELGDSALYFCASSPSGTSGNEQYFGPGTRLTVT.

The chain has TRBV9 and TRBJ1-2; 11 bases match TRBD1. V lost 3 bases, J lost 1 base, and 2 bases stayed unmatched. The CDR3 runs 15 residues. CDR1 is SGDLS, CDR2 YYNGEE, per germline. The CDR3 region has the DNA TGTGCCAGCAGCGCGGGGACAGGGGGTAACTATGGCTACACCTTC. This gives the protein CASSAGTGGNYGYTF.